This T cell receptor (beta chain) was profiled in a study of blood T cell repertoires in COVID-19. In the original workflow: Amplification of reference gene primers was used by the study to estimate nucleated cell counts. Libraries were prepared by immunoSEQ multiplex PCR; TCRdb keeps only in-frame clonotypes and omits some of them. That table supplies the V and J calls and clone size; D and trimming were determined from the DNA. The table has 350,000 to 400,000 clones, around nine tenths seen once. Germline V gene lookup returns CDR1 MGHRA and CDR2 YSYEKL. The CDR3 has 18 residues. The trim removed 1 base at V and 8 bases at J, leaving 15 bases unmatched.

The rearrangement joins TRBV4-1 to TRBJ2-1; 9 nucleotides agree with TRBD1. This TCR came from a woman in her 30s who had recovered from COVID-19. Sequenced material: PBMCs or T cells enriched from blood (not recorded which). Here the CDR3 reads CASSQGGSLRTGAHEQFF. CDR3 in DNA: TGCGCCAGCAGCCAAGGGGGATCCTTGAGGACAGGGGCCCATGAGCAGTTCTTC.